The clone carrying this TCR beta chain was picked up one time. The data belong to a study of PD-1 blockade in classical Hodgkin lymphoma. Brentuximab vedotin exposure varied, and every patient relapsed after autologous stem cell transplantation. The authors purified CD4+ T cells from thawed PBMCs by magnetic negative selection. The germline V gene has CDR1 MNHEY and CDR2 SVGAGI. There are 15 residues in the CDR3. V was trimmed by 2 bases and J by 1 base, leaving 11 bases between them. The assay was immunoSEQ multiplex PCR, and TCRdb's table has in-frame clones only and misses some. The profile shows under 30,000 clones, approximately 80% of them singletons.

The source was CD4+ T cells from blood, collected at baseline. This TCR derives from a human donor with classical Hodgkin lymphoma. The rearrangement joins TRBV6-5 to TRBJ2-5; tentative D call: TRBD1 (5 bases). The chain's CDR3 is CASSYKSRVQETQYF. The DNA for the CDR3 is TGTGCCAGCAGTTACAAATCCAGGGTCCAAGAGACCCAGTACTTC.